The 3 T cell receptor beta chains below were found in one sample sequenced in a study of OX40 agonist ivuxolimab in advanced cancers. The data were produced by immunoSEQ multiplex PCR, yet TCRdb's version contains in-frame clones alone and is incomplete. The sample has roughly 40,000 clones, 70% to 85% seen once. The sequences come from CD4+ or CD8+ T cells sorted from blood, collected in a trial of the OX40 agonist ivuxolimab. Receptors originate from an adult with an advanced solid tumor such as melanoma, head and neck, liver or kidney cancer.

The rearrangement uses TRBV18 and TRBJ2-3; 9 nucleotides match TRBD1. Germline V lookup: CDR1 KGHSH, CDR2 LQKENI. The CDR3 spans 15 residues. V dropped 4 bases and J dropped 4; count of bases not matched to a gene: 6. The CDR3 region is CASSRRTGAADTQYF. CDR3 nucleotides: TGTGCCAGCTCACGGCGGACAGGGGCGGCAGATACGCAGTATTTT. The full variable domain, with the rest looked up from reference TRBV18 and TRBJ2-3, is NAGVMQNPRHLVRRRGQEARLRCSPMKGHSHVYWYRQLPEEGLKFMVYLQKENIIDESGMPKERFSAEFPKEGPSILRIQQVVRGDSAAYFCASSRRTGAADTQYFGPGTRLTVL.

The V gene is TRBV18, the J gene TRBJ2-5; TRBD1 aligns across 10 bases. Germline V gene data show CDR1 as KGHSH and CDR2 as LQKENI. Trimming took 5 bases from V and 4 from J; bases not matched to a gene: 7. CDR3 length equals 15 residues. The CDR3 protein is CASSKPTGGAETQYF. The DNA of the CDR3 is TGTGCCAGCTCAAAACCGACAGGGGGCGCAGAGACCCAGTACTTC. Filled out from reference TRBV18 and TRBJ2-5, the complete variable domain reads NAGVMQNPRHLVRRRGQEARLRCSPMKGHSHVYWYRQLPEEGLKFMVYLQKENIIDESGMPKERFSAEFPKEGPSILRIQQVVRGDSAAYFCASSKPTGGAETQYFGPGTRLLVL.

The CDR3 bases are TGTGCCAGCAGTAGGACTAGCGGGGGGAAGAACACCGGGGAGCTGTTTTTT. Its translation: CASSRTSGGKNTGELFF. The rearrangement uses TRBV7-9 and TRBJ2-2; 14 nucleotides align to TRBD2. The CDR3 covers 17 residues. Losses at the gene ends were 6 bases for V and 1 base for J; bases not matched to a gene: 4. Germline loops: CDR1 SEHNR, CDR2 FQNEAQ (reference sequence).